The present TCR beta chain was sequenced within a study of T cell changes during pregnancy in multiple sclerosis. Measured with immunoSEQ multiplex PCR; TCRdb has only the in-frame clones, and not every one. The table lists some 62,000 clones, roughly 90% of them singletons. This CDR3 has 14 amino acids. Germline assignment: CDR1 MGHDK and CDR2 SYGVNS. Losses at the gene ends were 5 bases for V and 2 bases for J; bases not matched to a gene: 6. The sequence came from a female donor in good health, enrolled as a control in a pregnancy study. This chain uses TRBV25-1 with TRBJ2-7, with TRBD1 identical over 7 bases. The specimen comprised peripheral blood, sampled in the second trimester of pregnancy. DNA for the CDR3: TGTGCCAGCAGTAGAAGGGGGCTCCCCTACGAGCAGTACTTC. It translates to CASSRRGLPYEQYF.